Described below is a single TCR beta chain sequence and its context. Researchers amplified the TCR beta CDR3 regions from RNA transcripts. During a first-round RT-PCR of the TCR CDR3, the HTBI primer set was used. TCRdb recomputed calls from the multiplex PCR reads with MiXCR, one row per CDR3 protein. The table has roughly 500,000 distinct CDR3 sequences, around 43% seen once. Exclusion of a patient resulted from uncontrolled infection, other autoimmune disease, pregnancy or lactation. The data originate from a study of T cells in Graves' hyperthyroidism and ophthalmopathy. The TCR sequence derives from an adult woman with Graves' disease, either hyperthyroidism or ophthalmopathy (not recorded which). What was sequenced was peripheral blood or thyroid tissue (not recorded which).

CDR3 coding DNA: TGCAGTGCTATAGACACCGGGACTAGAGGCGATACGCAGTACTTC. Residues: CSAIDTGTRGDTQYF. V is TRBV20-1 and J is TRBJ2-7; 8 bases match TRBD2. The CDR3 has 15 residues. In germline, CDR1 is DFQATT, CDR2 SNEGSKA (reference sequence). J was trimmed by 9 bases and V by 4 bases; bases with no gene match: 17.